This T cell receptor beta chain appears in the sequencing data of a study of blood T cell repertoires in COVID-19. Study details: Both acute and convalescent COVID-19 samples were obtained from the United States, Italy and Spain. The cDNA or gDNA used as material had been derived from T cells, B-cell-depleted T cells, or PBMCs.

In the study's own analysis: From reference gene primer amplification, estimates of nucleated cell counts were derived. Using immunoSEQ multiplex PCR, the repertoire was profiled, and TCRdb retains in-frame clones only, with some absent. V and J calls and clone size are copied from that table; D and trimming were computed from the DNA. The sample carries 250,000 or so clones, about 91% recorded once. The junction had 7 bases not matched to a gene; V was cut back by 4 bases and J by 7 bases. Germline V gene data show CDR1 as WNHNN and CDR2 as SYGVQD (reference sequence). CDR3 length equals 14 residues.

The sequence came from a woman aged 30 to 39 with COVID-19, enrolled during active disease. This sequence joins TRBV10-1 and TRBJ2-3; TRBD2 agrees at 8 bases. The sequencing sample was made of peripheral blood. The chain's CDR3 is CASSAAGVRNTQYF. DNA for the CDR3: TGCGCCAGCAGTGCAGCGGGGGTTCGAAATACGCAGTATTTT.